This TCR beta chain was observed in a study of PD-1 blockade in classical Hodgkin lymphoma. A note on this clone: Its target is unknown.

Findings and limits, study-wide: With respect to the repertoire differences, their causes, possibly disease activity or prior therapy, remain undefined. In CD4+ cells, TCR diversity went up significantly by C4D1, but in CD8+ cells it did not.

The CDR3 contains 14 residues. V trimming: 3 bases; J trimming: 3 bases; junction bases outside the gene matches: 5. Germline loops: CDR1 SGHDT, CDR2 YYEEEE. The protocol was immunoSEQ multiplex PCR, while the TCRdb copy is restricted to in-frame clones and leaves out a portion. Altogether tens of thousands of clones are present, around 80% being singletons, with the ten largest covering 9.4%. Time point noted: cycle 4 day 1 (C4D1), after 6 weeks of nivolumab. Every patient experienced relapse after autologous stem cell transplantation, and brentuximab vedotin exposure varied. The TCR was taken from a human donor with classical Hodgkin lymphoma. Sequenced here: peripheral blood mononuclear cells (PBMCs), sampled before the fourth cycle of nivolumab. This chain uses TRBV5-6 with TRBJ1-2; 7 nucleotides agree with TRBD1. CDR3 DNA: TGTGCCAGCAGCTCCCCGGGACAGTACTATGGCTACACCTTC. It encodes CASSSPGQYYGYTF.